The 2 T cell receptor beta chains reported below all come from one sample, sequenced in a study of CD8 T cells in Susac syndrome. RNA in amounts of roughly 0.45 to 1 ug was reverse transcribed with random hexamers. TCRdb recomputed calls from the immunoSEQ multiplex PCR reads with MiXCR, one row per CDR3 protein. The sample yields 110,000 or so distinct CDR3 sequences, 90% to 95% seen once. The source material was CD4+ T cells from PBMCs. The receptors originated from a human donor with multiple sclerosis.

The chain joins TRBV5-1 to TRBJ2-5, with 7 bases lining up with TRBD1. Germline CDR1 is SGHRS and CDR2 is YFSETQ. This CDR3 has 14 amino acids. J was trimmed by 0 bases and V by 3 bases; bases with no gene match: 2. The DNA of the CDR3 is TGCGCCAGCAGCTCACAGGGGTACCAAGAGACCCAGTACTTC. This gives the protein CASSSQGYQETQYF.

This sequence joins TRBV11-3 and TRBJ1-1; D gene uncertain. The V gene's germline CDR1 is SGHNT and CDR2 YENEEA. The CDR3 totals 14 residues. V shed 10 bases and J shed 4 bases, with 19 bases lying between them. CDR3 loop: CATTTGWEGTEAFF. The DNA of the CDR3 is TGTGCCACCACGACGGGTTGGGAGGGCACTGAAGCTTTCTTT.